This T cell receptor beta chain was retrieved from a study of cytomegalovirus exposure and HLA in healthy donors. Per the germline V gene, CDR1 is LGHNA and CDR2 is YSLEER. The CDR3 length is 15 residues. The V end was cut by 0 bases, the J end by 0 bases, with 6 bases between. General study results and limits: Accurate prediction of HLA-A and HLA-B alleles (for most subjects) was reportedly achieved from TCR beta sequences. Using a false discovery rate of 0.05, a later analysis showed that around 16,000 TCR beta sequences were associated with HLA alleles.

A word on this clone: Its antigen remains unknown.

PCR was performed using 60 Vbeta and 13 Jbeta primers. TCRdb's copy holds only in-frame clones and misses some; the assay was immunoSEQ multiplex PCR. The table records roughly 100,000 clones, 79% of them present only once. The clonotype originates from a woman aged 40-49 years in good health and CMV-seronegative. V gene TRBV4-3 combines with J gene TRBJ2-1; D ambiguous. Sample: PBMCs. The DNA of the CDR3 is TGCGCCAGCAGCCAAGAGGCCGTCTCCTACAATGAGCAGTTCTTC. Translating it yields CASSQEAVSYNEQFF.